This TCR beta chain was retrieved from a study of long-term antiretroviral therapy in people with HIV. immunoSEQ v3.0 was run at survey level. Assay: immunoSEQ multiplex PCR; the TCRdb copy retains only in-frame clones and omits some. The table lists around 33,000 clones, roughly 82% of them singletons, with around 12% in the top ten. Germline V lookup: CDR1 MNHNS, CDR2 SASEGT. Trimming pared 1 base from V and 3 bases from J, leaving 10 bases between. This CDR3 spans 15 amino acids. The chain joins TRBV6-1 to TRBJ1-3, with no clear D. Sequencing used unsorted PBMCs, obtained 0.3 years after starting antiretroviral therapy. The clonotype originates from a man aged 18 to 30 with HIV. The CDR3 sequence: CASSEDSRDGNTIYF. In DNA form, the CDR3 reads TGTGCCAGCAGTGAAGACAGCCGAGATGGAAACACCATATATTTT.